This TCR beta chain was identified in a study of CD8 T cells in ankylosing spondylitis. General study points: Researchers reportedly found disease-linked clones significantly enriched in matched ankylosing spondylitis synovial fluid. Some motif variants were previously reported in reactive arthritis synovial fluid and blood.

This clonotype came up a few times. Its specificity is not known. Molecular-barcoded quantitative 5'-RACE produced these TCR beta libraries. TCRdb independently ran MiXCR on the 5' RACE reads; one entry per CDR3 protein. The sample contains 35,000 to 50,000 distinct CDR3 sequences, over 3.5% of which appear only once. The germline gives CDR1 SGDLS, CDR2 YYNGEE. The CDR3 loop spans 14 amino acids. Trimming removed 4 bases from V and 4 bases from J, with 11 bases in between. The origin of this receptor is a female donor with ankylosing spondylitis or in good health (not recorded which). Input material: blood, either unsorted or a sorted T cell fraction (not recorded which). This chain uses TRBV9 with TRBJ2-2; perhaps TRBD2 as D (6 bases). CDR3 in amino acids: CASSSGLSTGELFF. As DNA, the CDR3 is TGTGCCAGCAGCTCGGGACTGAGCACCGGGGAGCTGTTTTTT.